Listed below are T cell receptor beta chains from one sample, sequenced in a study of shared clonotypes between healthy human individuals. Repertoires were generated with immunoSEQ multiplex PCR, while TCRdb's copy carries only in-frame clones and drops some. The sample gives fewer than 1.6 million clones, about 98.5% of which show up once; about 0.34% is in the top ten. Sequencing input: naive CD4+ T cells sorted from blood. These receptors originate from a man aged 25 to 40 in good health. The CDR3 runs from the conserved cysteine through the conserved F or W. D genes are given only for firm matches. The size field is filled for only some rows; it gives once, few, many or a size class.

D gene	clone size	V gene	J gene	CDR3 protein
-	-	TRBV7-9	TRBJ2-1	CASSLQDPDYNEQFF
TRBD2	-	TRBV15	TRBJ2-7	CATSRDLSGRFSEQYF
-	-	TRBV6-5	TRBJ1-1	CASKSGRLNTEAFF
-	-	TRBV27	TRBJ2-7	CASRAAGGYEQYF
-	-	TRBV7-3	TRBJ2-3	CASSFTDSTDTQYF
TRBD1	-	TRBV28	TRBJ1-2	CASSRSTKPGQGGGYTF
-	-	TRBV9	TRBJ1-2	CASSVGDNSYGYTF
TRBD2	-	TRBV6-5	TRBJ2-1	CASTQAGGNAEQFF
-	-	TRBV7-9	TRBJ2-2	CASSLTGSTGELFF
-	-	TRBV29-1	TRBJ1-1	CSVSILKAGTEAFF
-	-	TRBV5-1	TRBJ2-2	CASSLGLLGRTTGELFF
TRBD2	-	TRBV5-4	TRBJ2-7	CASRHGLAGDEQYF
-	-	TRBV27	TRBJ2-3	CASSLFPDTQYF
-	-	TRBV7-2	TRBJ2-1	CASSRGGSSYNEQFF
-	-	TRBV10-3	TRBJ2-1	CAISRTEYNEQFF
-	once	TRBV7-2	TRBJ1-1	CASSFLGTEAFF
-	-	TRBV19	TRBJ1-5	CASSISGSNQPQHF
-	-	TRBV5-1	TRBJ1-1	CASSLLPGPRQGTEAFF
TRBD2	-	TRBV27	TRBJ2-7	CASRLAGAHEQYF
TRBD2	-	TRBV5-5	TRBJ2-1	CASSSIAGNEQFF
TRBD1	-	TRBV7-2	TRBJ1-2	CASSLVRTGGSGYTF
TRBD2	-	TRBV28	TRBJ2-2	CASSSSGSATGELFF
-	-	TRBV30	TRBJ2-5	CAWSRVGVETQYF
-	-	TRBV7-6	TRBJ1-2	CASSTRVGGGYTF
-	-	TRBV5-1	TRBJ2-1	CASSSSPEAGEQFF
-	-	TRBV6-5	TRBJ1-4	CASSVGGSEKLFF
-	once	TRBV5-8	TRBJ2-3	CASTLVGTDTQYF
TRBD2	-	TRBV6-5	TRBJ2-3	CASSPLAGPTDTQYF
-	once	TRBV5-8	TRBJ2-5	CASNPRGNQETQYF
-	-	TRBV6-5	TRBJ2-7	CASSFSRDTYEQYF
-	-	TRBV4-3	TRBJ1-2	CASSQDQYRVSNGYTF
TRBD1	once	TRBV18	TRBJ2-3	CASSRPAGTGGMDTQYF
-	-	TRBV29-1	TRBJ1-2	CSVGQDYGYTF